This TCR beta chain emerged from a study of blood T cells in healthy people across ages. Notes on the study in general: Calculation of diversity from one million T cells yielded estimates considered to be underestimates. Among long-lived donors, naive CD4+ cells were more numerous and diversity higher than in aged donors.

Sample-barcoded 5' priming and a J-beta primer mix drove a second PCR of roughly 7 to 11 cycles. A template-switch adaptor containing 12 random nucleotides labeled each cDNA molecule. TCRdb itself ran the 5' RACE reads through MiXCR, one entry per CDR3 protein. The sample carries roughly 1,500,000 distinct CDR3 sequences, about 35% recorded once. On this clonotype: Its antigen is still unknown.

Germline CDR1 DFQATT, CDR2 SNEGSKA (reference sequence). The CDR3 has 16 residues. The V and J ends lost 5 bases and 2 bases, in that order; junction bases with no gene match: 11. The receptor's source is a woman aged 25 to 39 in good health. The chain combines TRBV20-1 with TRBJ2-1, with 8 bases lining up with TRBD2. What was sequenced was blood. The CDR3 loop reads CSAGSSGSSPYNEQFF. As DNA, the CDR3 is TGCAGTGCTGGATCTAGCGGGTCTAGCCCCTACAATGAGCAGTTCTTC.